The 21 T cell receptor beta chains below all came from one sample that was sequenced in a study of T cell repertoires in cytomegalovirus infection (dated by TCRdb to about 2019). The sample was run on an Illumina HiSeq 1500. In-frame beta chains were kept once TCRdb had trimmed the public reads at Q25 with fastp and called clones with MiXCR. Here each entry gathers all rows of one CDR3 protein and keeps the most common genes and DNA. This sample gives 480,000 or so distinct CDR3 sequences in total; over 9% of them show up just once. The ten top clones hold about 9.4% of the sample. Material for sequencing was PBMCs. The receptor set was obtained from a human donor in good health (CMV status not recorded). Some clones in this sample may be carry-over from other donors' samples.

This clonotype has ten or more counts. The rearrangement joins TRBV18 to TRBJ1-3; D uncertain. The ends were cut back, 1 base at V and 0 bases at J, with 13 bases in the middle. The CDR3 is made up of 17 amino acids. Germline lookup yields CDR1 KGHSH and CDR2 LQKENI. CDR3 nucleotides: TGTGCCAGCTCACCACTGGCAGGAGGTTACTCTGGAAACACCATATATTTT. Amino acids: CASSPLAGGYSGNTIYF.

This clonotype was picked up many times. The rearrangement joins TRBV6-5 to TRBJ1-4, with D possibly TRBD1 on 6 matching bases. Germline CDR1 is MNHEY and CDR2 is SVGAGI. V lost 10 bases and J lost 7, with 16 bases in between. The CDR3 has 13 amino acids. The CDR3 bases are TGTGCCACCCGGGAGGAGGGGGTTGAAAAACTGTTTTTT. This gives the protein CATREEGVEKLFF.

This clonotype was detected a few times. The DNA of the CDR3 is TGTGCCAGCAGCCTCTTGGCAGGGGGCGCGGATTCACCCCTCCACTTT. Amino acid sequence: CASSLLAGGADSPLHF. The chain employs TRBV5-5 and TRBJ1-6, with 8 bases aligning to TRBD1. V lost 4 bases and J lost 8; bases outside the gene matches: 11. This CDR3 spans 16 amino acids. From germline, CDR1 is SGHKS and CDR2 YYEKEE (reference sequence).

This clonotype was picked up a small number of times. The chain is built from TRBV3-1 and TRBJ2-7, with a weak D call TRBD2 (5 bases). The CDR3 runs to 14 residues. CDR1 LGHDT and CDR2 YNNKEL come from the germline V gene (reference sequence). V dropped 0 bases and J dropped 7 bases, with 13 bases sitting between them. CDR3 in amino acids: CASSQDPRTREQYF. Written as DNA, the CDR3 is TGTGCCAGCAGCCAAGACCCCAGGACTCGGGAGCAGTACTTC.

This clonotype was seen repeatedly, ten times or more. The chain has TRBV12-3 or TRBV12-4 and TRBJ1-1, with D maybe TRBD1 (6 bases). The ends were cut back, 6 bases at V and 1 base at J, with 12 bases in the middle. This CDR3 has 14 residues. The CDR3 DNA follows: TGTGCCAGCAGCCAGACAGGCAAGAACACTGAAGCTTTCTTT. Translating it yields CASSQTGKNTEAFF.

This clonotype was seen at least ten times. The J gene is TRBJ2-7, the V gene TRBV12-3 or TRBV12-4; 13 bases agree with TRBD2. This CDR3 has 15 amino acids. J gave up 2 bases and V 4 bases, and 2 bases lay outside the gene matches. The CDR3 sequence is CASSSGLAGTYEQYF. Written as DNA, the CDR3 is TGTGCCAGCAGTTCGGGACTAGCGGGGACCTACGAGCAGTACTTC.

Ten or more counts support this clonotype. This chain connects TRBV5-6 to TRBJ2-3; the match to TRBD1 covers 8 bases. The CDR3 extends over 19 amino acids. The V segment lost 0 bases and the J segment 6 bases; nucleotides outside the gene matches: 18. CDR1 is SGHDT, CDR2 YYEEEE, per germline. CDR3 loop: CASSLGQGYERRQRDTQYF. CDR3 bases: TGTGCCAGCAGCTTGGGACAGGGGTATGAGCGACGCCAGCGGGATACGCAGTATTTT.

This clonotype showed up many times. The CDR3 spells CASSTVRGSKYNEQFF. The CDR3 nucleotides are TGTGCCAGCAGTACCGTGCGGGGGAGTAAATACAATGAGCAGTTCTTC. The rearrangement joins TRBV28 to TRBJ2-1; 7 bases line up with TRBD2. V shed 5 bases and J 4 bases; nucleotides not matched to a gene: 11. CDR3 length: 16 amino acids. The V gene's germline CDR1 is MDHEN and CDR2 SYDVKM.

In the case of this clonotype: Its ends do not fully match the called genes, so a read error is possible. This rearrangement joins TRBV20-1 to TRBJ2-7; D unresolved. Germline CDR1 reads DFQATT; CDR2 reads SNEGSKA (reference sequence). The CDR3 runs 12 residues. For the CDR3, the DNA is TGCAGTGCTAGTCACGAGATCTACGAGCAGTGCTTC. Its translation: CSASHEIYEQCF.

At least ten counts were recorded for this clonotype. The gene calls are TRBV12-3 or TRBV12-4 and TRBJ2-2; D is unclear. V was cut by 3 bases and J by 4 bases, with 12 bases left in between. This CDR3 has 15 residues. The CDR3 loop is CASSFGPVLTGELFF. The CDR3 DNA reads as TGTGCCAGCAGTTTCGGTCCAGTACTCACCGGGGAGCTGTTTTTT.

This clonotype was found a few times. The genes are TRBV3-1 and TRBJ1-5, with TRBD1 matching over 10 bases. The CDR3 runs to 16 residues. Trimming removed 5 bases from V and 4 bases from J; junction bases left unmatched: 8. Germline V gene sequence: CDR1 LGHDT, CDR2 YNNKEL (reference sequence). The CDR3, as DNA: TGTGCCAGCAGCGAAGGGACAGGGGTTTCGAATCAGCCCCAGCATTTT. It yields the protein CASSEGTGVSNQPQHF.

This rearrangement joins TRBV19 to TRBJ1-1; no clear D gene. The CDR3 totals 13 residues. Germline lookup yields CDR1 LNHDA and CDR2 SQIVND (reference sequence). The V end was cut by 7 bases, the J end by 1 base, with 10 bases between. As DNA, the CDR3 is TGTGCCAGTACGAGGTTGGGGAACACTGAAGCTTTCTTT. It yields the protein CASTRLGNTEAFF. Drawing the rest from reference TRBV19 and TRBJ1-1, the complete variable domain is DGGITQSPKYLFRKEGQNVTLSCEQNLNHDAMYWYRQDPGQGLRLIYYSQIVNDFQKGDIAEGYSVSREKKESFPLTVTSAQKNPTAFYLCASTRLGNTEAFFGQGTRLTVV.

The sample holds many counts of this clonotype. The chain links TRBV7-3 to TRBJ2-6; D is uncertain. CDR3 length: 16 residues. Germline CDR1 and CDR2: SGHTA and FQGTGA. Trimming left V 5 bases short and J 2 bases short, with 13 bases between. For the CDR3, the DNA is TGTGCCAGCAGCCTGCAATCGGGCCCTGGGGCCAACGTCCTGACTTTC. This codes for CASSLQSGPGANVLTF. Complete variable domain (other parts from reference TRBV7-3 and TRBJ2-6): GAGVSQTPSNKVTEKGKYVELRCDPISGHTALYWYRQSLGQGPEFLIYFQGTGAADDSGLPNDRFFAVRPEGSVSTLKIQRTERGDSAVYLCASSLQSGPGANVLTFGAGSRLTVL.

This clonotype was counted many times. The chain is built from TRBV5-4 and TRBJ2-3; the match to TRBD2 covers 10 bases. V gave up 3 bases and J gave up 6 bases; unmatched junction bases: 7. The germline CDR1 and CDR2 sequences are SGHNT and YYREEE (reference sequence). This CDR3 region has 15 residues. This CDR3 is CASSWGPSGSDTQYF. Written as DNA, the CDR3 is TGTGCCAGCAGCTGGGGGCCTAGCGGGAGTGATACGCAGTATTTT.

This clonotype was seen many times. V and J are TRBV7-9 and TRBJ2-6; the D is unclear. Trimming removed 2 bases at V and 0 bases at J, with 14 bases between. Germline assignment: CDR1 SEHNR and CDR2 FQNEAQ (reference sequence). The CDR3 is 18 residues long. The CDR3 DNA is TGTGCCAGCAGCTTAAAAGTCGGTCCGTTCTCTGGGGCCAACGTCCTGACTTTC. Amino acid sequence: CASSLKVGPFSGANVLTF.

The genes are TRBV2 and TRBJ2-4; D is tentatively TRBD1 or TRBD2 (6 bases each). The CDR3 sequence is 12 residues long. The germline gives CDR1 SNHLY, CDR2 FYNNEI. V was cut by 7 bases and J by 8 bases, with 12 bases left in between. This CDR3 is CASMRGEHIQYF. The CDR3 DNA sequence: TGTGCCAGCATGAGGGGGGAGCACATTCAGTACTTC.

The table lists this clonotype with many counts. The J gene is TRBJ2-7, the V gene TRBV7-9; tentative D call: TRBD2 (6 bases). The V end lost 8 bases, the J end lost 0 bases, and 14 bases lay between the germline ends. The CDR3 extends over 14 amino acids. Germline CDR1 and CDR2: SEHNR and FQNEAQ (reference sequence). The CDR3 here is CASHRGAPSYEQYF. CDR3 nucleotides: TGTGCCAGCCACCGCGGGGCTCCCTCCTACGAGCAGTACTTC. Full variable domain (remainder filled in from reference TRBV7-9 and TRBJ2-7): DTGVSQNPRHKITKRGQNVTFRCDPISEHNRLYWYRQTLGQGPEFLTYFQNEAQLEKSRLLSDRFSAERPKGSFSTLEIQRTEQGDSAMYLCASHRGAPSYEQYFGPGTRLTVT.

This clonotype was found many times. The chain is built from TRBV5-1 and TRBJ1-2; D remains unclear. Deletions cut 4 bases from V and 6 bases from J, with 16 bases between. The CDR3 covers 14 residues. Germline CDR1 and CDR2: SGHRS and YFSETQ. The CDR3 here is CASSISGDRNGYTF. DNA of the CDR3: TGCGCCAGCAGCATCAGTGGAGACCGAAATGGCTACACCTTC.

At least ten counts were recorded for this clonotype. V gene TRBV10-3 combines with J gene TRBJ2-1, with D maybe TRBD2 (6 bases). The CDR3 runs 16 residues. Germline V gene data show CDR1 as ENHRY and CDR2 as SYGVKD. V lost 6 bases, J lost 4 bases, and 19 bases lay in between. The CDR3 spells CAISETSFGAYNEQFF. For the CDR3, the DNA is TGTGCCATCAGCGAGACTAGTTTTGGGGCATACAATGAGCAGTTCTTC.

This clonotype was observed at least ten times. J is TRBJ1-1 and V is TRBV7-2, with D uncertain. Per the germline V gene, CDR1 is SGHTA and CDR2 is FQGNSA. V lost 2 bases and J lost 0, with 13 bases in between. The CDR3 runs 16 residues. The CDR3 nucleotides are TGTGCCAGCAGCTTAACAGTAAGATACATGAACACTGAAGCTTTCTTT. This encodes CASSLTVRYMNTEAFF.

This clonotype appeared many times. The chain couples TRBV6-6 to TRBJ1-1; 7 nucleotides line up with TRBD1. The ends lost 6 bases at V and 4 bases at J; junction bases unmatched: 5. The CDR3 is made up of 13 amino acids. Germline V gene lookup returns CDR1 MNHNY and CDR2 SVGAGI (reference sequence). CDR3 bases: TGTGCCAGCAGCTCAAGGGACAGCACTGAAGCTTTCTTT. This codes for CASSSRDSTEAFF.